These 17 T cell receptor beta chains originate from one sample sequenced in a study of shared clonotypes between healthy human individuals. The naive CD8 subset, CD45RO-negative cells positively selected for CCR7, excluded terminally differentiated effector memory CD45RA+ cells. Only in-frame clones appear in the TCRdb table, and some are missing; sequencing was by immunoSEQ multiplex PCR. The sample yields more than 2 million clones, about 95% seen once. The sample consisted of naive CD8+ T cells sorted from blood. Every receptor here comes from a man younger than 35 in good health.

The chain is built from TRBV5-4 and TRBJ2-7; D is ambiguous. V lost 6 bases to trimming and J lost 6 bases, with 10 bases between them. The CDR3 runs to 11 residues. CDR1 is SGHNT and CDR2 is YYREEE in the germline V gene (reference sequence). The CDR3 nucleotides are TGTGCCAGCACCTTCGGCGGCGAGCAGTACTTC. It encodes CASTFGGEQYF.

This sequence joins TRBV7-6 and TRBJ2-7, with D hard to call. Germline lookup yields CDR1 SGHVS and CDR2 FNYEAQ. Trimming took 1 base from V and 0 from J, leaving 16 bases between them. The CDR3 has 17 amino acids. The CDR3, as DNA: TGTGCCAGCAGCTTAGGACCCCCCAGGTCGAGCTCCTACGAGCAGTACTTC. Its translation is CASSLGPPRSSSYEQYF.

The chain has TRBV5-4 and TRBJ2-2; 7 bases are a match to TRBD1. V dropped 3 bases and J dropped 0; count of bases not matched to a gene: 5. CDR3 length equals 16 residues. Germline V gene lookup returns CDR1 SGHNT and CDR2 YYREEE (reference sequence). CDR3 sequence: CASSSYGTANTGELFF. In DNA form, the CDR3 reads TGTGCCAGCAGCTCATACGGGACAGCGAACACCGGGGAGCTGTTTTTT.

The CDR3: CASSPPRLSYEQYF. The CDR3 region has the DNA TGTGCCAGCAGTCCCCCTAGGCTCTCCTACGAGCAGTACTTC. This chain joins TRBV13 and TRBJ2-7; unclear D gene. The germline V and J ends were trimmed by 6 bases and 0 bases, with 12 bases remaining between them. The CDR3 is made up of 14 amino acids. The germline V gene encodes CDR1 PRHDT and CDR2 FYEKMQ (reference sequence).

The genes are TRBV9 and TRBJ1-1; no reliable D call. With 6 bases removed from V and 3 bases from J, the gap between germline ends came to 15 bases. This CDR3 comprises 14 residues. From germline, CDR1 is SGDLS and CDR2 YYNGEE. CDR3 sequence: CASNDGGRYTEAFF. CDR3 bases: TGTGCCAGCAACGATGGAGGGAGGTACACTGAAGCTTTCTTT.

The V gene is TRBV5-1, the J gene TRBJ1-1; D is possibly TRBD1 (5 bases). Between the trimmed V and J ends, which lost 4 bases and 4 bases, there was a span of 20 bases. Germline CDR1 and CDR2: SGHRS and YFSETQ. The CDR3 length is 16 residues. CDR3 sequence: CASSPVTGEVSTEAFF. The CDR3 nucleotides are TGCGCCAGCAGCCCCGTAACAGGAGAGGTTAGCACTGAAGCTTTCTTT.

The chain couples TRBV7-9 to TRBJ1-2; TRBD1 might be the D (6 bases). Germline-derived CDR1 and CDR2 are SEHNR and FQNEAQ (reference sequence). The V end was cut by 5 bases, the J end by 2 bases, with 12 bases between. This CDR3 is built from 14 residues. The CDR3 DNA is TGTGCCAGCAGCACCCCCGGGACAAACTATGGCTACACCTTC. Its translation is CASSTPGTNYGYTF.

This rearrangement joins TRBV7-9 to TRBJ2-7; D is possibly TRBD1 or TRBD2 (5 bases each). With 1 base removed from V and 2 bases from J, the gap between germline ends came to 15 bases. From germline, CDR1 is SEHNR and CDR2 FQNEAQ (reference sequence). The CDR3 sequence is 16 residues long. The CDR3 DNA reads as TGTGCCAGCAGCTTAGACGAGGGGTGGATGCCCTACGAGCAGTACTTC. This gives the protein CASSLDEGWMPYEQYF.

This chain uses TRBV19 with TRBJ1-5, with D unresolved. The V end was cut by 6 bases, the J end by 0 bases, with 12 bases between. The germline CDR1 and CDR2 sequences are LNHDA and SQIVND (reference sequence). The CDR3 is 15 amino acids. Here the CDR3 DNA reads TGTGCCAGTAGGACTGAGGTTTATAGCAATCAGCCCCAGCATTTT. It specifies CASRTEVYSNQPQHF. Full variable domain (remainder filled in from reference TRBV19 and TRBJ1-5): DGGITQSPKYLFRKEGQNVTLSCEQNLNHDAMYWYRQDPGQGLRLIYYSQIVNDFQKGDIAEGYSVSREKKESFPLTVTSAQKNPTAFYLCASRTEVYSNQPQHFGDGTRLSIL.

J is TRBJ1-2 and V is TRBV21-1; the tabulated D call, TRBD1, remains unverified against the DNA. TRBV21-1 is a known pseudogene. The CDR3 spans 11 residues. The CDR3 coding sequence is TGTGCCAGCAGCAATCAGGGGTTGTCGCCCTTC. It specifies CASSNQGLSPF.

The chain is built from TRBV7-9 and TRBJ1-4; 9 bases line up with TRBD1. The junction had 3 bases not matched to a gene; V was cut back by 2 bases and J by 5 bases. The germline V gene has CDR1 SEHNR and CDR2 FQNEAQ (reference sequence). The length of the CDR3 is 15 residues. CDR3 in DNA: TGTGCCAGCAGCTTACCGACAGGGGGAAATGAAAAACTGTTTTTT. This codes for CASSLPTGGNEKLFF.

The chain links TRBV2 to TRBJ2-1; 9 bases map to TRBD2. With 7 bases clipped from V and 9 bases from J, the junction kept 4 bases outside the gene matches. CDR3 length: 12 amino acids. Germline CDR1 SNHLY, CDR2 FYNNEI. The CDR3 DNA sequence: TGTGCCAGCAAGAGTAGCGGGAGTGAGCAGTTCTTC. Protein: CASKSSGSEQFF.

V gene TRBV5-5 combines with J gene TRBJ2-7, with D perhaps matching TRBD1 (6 bases). Per germline, CDR1 SGHKS and CDR2 YYEKEE (reference sequence). This CDR3 has 16 residues. The ends were cut back, 3 bases at V and 0 bases at J, with 16 bases in the middle. The CDR3 sequence is CASSSDTMDSSYEQYF. CDR3 DNA sequence: TGTGCCAGCAGCTCAGACACGATGGACAGCTCCTACGAGCAGTACTTC.

V and J are TRBV9 and TRBJ2-3; D may match TRBD1 or TRBD2 (6 bases each). The V end was cut by 0 bases, the J end by 8 bases, with 19 bases between. This CDR3 has 16 residues. Germline loops: CDR1 SGDLS, CDR2 YYNGEE. DNA of the CDR3: TGTGCCAGCAGCGTAGAGCCTAGCGCCTGGGGGGCTACGCAGTATTTT. Protein product: CASSVEPSAWGATQYF.

The V call is TRBV7-9, the J call TRBJ1-1, with 7 bases lining up with TRBD1. With 5 bases clipped from V and 1 base from J, the junction kept 10 bases outside the gene matches. CDR1 is SEHNR and CDR2 is FQNEAQ in the germline V gene (reference sequence). This CDR3 has 16 residues. CDR3 protein: CASSRVGDSSNTEAFF. In nucleotides, the CDR3 is TGTGCCAGCAGCCGCGTGGGGGACAGCTCGAACACTGAAGCTTTCTTT.

The chain combines TRBV7-8 with TRBJ2-5, with D uncertain. Looked up from germline, CDR1 is SGHVS and CDR2 is FQNEAQ. Trimming left V 8 bases short and J 5 bases short, with 18 bases between. The CDR3 runs to 14 residues. The CDR3 DNA follows: TGTGCCAGCTTCGACATTAGTGCGGTGGAGACCCAGTACTTC. This encodes CASFDISAVETQYF.

The J gene is TRBJ1-5, the V gene TRBV19, with D unclear. V shed 5 bases and J shed 5 bases, with 16 bases lying between them. CDR3 length: 15 residues. Germline-derived CDR1 and CDR2 are LNHDA and SQIVND (reference sequence). CDR3 bases: TGTGCCAGTAGTCCCAGACACCTTCGGGATCAGCCCCAGCATTTT. It yields the protein CASSPRHLRDQPQHF.